The T cell receptor (beta chain) described here comes from a study of T-cell reconstitution after alpha-beta-depleted transplantation in children. CDR3 length equals 17 residues. Losses at the gene ends were 3 bases for V and 8 bases for J; bases not matched to a gene: 14. CDR1 and CDR2 (germline): MNHEY, SMNVEV (reference sequence). Whole-study results and caveats: Elevated TCRbeta diversity at day 60 was traced, in some patients, to surviving recipient T cells and thymic progenitors. Newly produced T cells mostly provided counts and TCRbeta diversity after one year, as hyperexpanded clones declined. Reportedly, roughly two months post-transplant, alpha-beta T cells arose from several hundred expanded graft clones.

Unique molecular identifiers were used to barcode this TCRbeta library. TCRdb called the PCR reads again in MiXCR, with one record for every CDR3 protein. Altogether 550,000 to 600,000 distinct CDR3 sequences are present, roughly 23% being singletons, with the ten largest covering 13% to 15%. As to this clonotype: Antigen: not known.

The sequence came from a boy in the first two years of life who had a stem cell transplant for acute myeloid leukemia, so the T cells may come from the graft donor. The sample in question was PBMCs, mostly from graft donor cells, obtained 360 days after TCRalphabeta/CD19-depleted stem cell transplant. The gene calls are TRBV27 and TRBJ1-4, with 8 bases fitting TRBD1. The CDR3, as DNA: TGTGCCAGCAGTTTTTGGGGGGCGAGGGACAGGAGGGAAAAACTGTTTTTT. It yields the protein CASSFWGARDRREKLFF. Full variable domain (missing parts from reference TRBV27 and TRBJ1-4): EAQVTQNPRYLITVTGKKLTVTCSQNMNHEYMSWYRQDPGLGLRQIYYSMNVEVTDKGDVPEGYKVSRKEKRNFPLILESPSPNQTSLYFCASSFWGARDRREKLFFGSGTQLSVL.